Listed below are T cell receptor beta chains from one sample, sequenced in a study of T cells in Graves' hyperthyroidism and ophthalmopathy. TCRdb passed the multiplex PCR reads through MiXCR, listing each CDR3 protein once. The table records some 800,000 distinct CDR3 sequences, 35% to 40% of them present only once. Sample: blood. These receptors came from a man younger than 30 with Graves' hyperthyroidism. CDR3s include the opening cysteine and the closing phenylalanine or tryptophan. Each record gives: J gene, clone size, V gene, D gene, CDR3 DNA, CDR3 protein. D genes are given only for firm matches. The size entry is marked missing in some rows and otherwise reads once, few, many or a size class.

J gene: TRBJ2-5; clone size: many; V gene: TRBV29-1; D gene: TRBD1; CDR3 DNA: TGCAGCGGGGGGACAGCGAACCAAGAGACCCAGTACTTC; CDR3 protein: CSGGTANQETQYF
J gene: TRBJ1-2; clone size: once; V gene: TRBV29-1; D gene: TRBD1; CDR3 DNA: TGCAGCAGTTGGGGACAGAGCTACTATGGCTACACCTTC; CDR3 protein: CSSWGQSYYGYTF
J gene: TRBJ1-5; clone size: .; V gene: TRBV9; D gene: .; CDR3 DNA: TGTGCCAGCAGCGACTACCGACAGGTAAATCAGCCCCAGCATTTT; CDR3 protein: CASSDYRQVNQPQHF
J gene: TRBJ2-2; clone size: .; V gene: TRBV2; D gene: TRBD2; CDR3 DNA: TGTGCCAGCAGCCCCGGGACTAGCGGTGACACCGGGGAGCTGTTTTTT; CDR3 protein: CASSPGTSGDTGELFF
J gene: TRBJ2-2; clone size: .; V gene: TRBV13; D gene: .; CDR3 DNA: TGTGCCAGCAGCTTATCAGAGGAGACCTACACCGGGGAGCTGTTTTTT; CDR3 protein: CASSLSEETYTGELFF
J gene: TRBJ2-5; clone size: .; V gene: TRBV20-1; D gene: .; CDR3 DNA: TGCAGTGCTAGAGATTTTGGCGAGACCCAGTACTTC; CDR3 protein: CSARDFGETQYF
J gene: TRBJ1-5; clone size: .; V gene: TRBV12-3/TRBV12-4; D gene: .; CDR3 DNA: TGTGCCAGCATTGACTCGGACCGGAATGGAAATCAGCCCCAGCATTTT; CDR3 protein: CASIDSDRNGNQPQHF
J gene: TRBJ1-6; clone size: .; V gene: TRBV7-9; D gene: TRBD1; CDR3 DNA: TGCGCCAGCAGCCTCGCGGCAGGGGGCTTGGAACCCCTCCACTTT; CDR3 protein: CASSLAAGGLEPLHF
J gene: TRBJ2-7; clone size: many; V gene: TRBV29-1; D gene: .; CDR3 DNA: TGCAGCGTTGGAGGGGTACTACCTTACGAGCAGTACTTC; CDR3 protein: CSVGGVLPYEQYF
J gene: TRBJ1-1; clone size: .; V gene: TRBV25-1; D gene: .; CDR3 DNA: TGTGCCAGCAGTTACACTCCGGGCAAGAACACTGAAGCTTTCTTT; CDR3 protein: CASSYTPGKNTEAFF
J gene: TRBJ2-2; clone size: .; V gene: TRBV4-1; D gene: .; CDR3 DNA: TGCGCCAGCAGCCAAGATCTGGGGAGCACCGGGGAGCTGTTTTTT; CDR3 protein: CASSQDLGSTGELFF
J gene: TRBJ1-5; clone size: .; V gene: TRBV11-2; D gene: .; CDR3 DNA: TGTGCTAGAACCGCTATCAGCAATCAGCCCCAGCATTTT; CDR3 protein: CARTAISNQPQHF
J gene: TRBJ1-1; clone size: .; V gene: TRBV20-1; D gene: .; CDR3 DNA: .; CDR3 protein: CSARVAGGAETFF
J gene: TRBJ2-5; clone size: .; V gene: TRBV12-3/TRBV12-4; D gene: TRBD1; CDR3 DNA: TGTGCCAGCAGCCGCCTGACAGGGATCCAAGAGACCCAGTACTTC; CDR3 protein: CASSRLTGIQETQYF
J gene: TRBJ1-1; clone size: few; V gene: TRBV9; D gene: .; CDR3 DNA: TGTGCCAGCAGCGCCCAAATGCTGGGTAACACTGAAGCTTTCTTT; CDR3 protein: CASSAQMLGNTEAFF
J gene: TRBJ1-1; clone size: few; V gene: TRBV12-3/TRBV12-4; D gene: .; CDR3 DNA: TGTGCCAGCACCGGACTGGAGAACACTGAAGCTTTCTTT; CDR3 protein: CASTGLENTEAFF
J gene: TRBJ1-2; clone size: many; V gene: TRBV7-9; D gene: .; CDR3 DNA: TGTGCCAGCAGCTCAGGGGTGGGCTATGGCTACACCTTC; CDR3 protein: CASSSGVGYGYTF
J gene: TRBJ2-2; clone size: few; V gene: TRBV7-3; D gene: TRBD1; CDR3 DNA: TGTGCCAGCAGCTTAATGGGACAGGCCGGGGAGCTGTTTTTT; CDR3 protein: CASSLMGQAGELFF
J gene: TRBJ2-7; clone size: many; V gene: TRBV20-1; D gene: .; CDR3 DNA: TGCAGTGCTAGAGATCCACAGGGTGCCTACGAGCAGTACTTC; CDR3 protein: CSARDPQGAYEQYF
J gene: TRBJ2-2; clone size: once; V gene: TRBV7-2; D gene: .; CDR3 DNA: TGTGCCAGCAGCTTACTCCGGGGGCGTCTCGGGGAGCTGTTTTTT; CDR3 protein: CASSLLRGRLGELFF
J gene: TRBJ1-6; clone size: few; V gene: TRBV2; D gene: TRBD1; CDR3 DNA: TGTGCCAGCAGTTGGGACAGGTTGGGTTCACCCCTCCACTTT; CDR3 protein: CASSWDRLGSPLHF
J gene: TRBJ1-5; clone size: few; V gene: TRBV5-1; D gene: .; CDR3 DNA: TGCGCCAGCAGCTCGACCGGGATGAGCAATCAGCCCCAGCATTTT; CDR3 protein: CASSSTGMSNQPQHF
J gene: TRBJ1-4; clone size: few; V gene: TRBV7-9; D gene: .; CDR3 DNA: TGTGCCAGCAGCTGGGACAAAACTTCAACTAATGAAAAACTGTTTTTT; CDR3 protein: CASSWDKTSTNEKLFF
J gene: TRBJ2-5; clone size: .; V gene: TRBV20-1; D gene: .; CDR3 DNA: TGCAGTGCTAGAGCTAACCCGGGCCCTGAGGAGACCCAGTACTTC; CDR3 protein: CSARANPGPEETQYF
J gene: TRBJ1-1; clone size: .; V gene: TRBV28; D gene: TRBD1; CDR3 DNA: TGTGCCAGCAAAGGACAGGGGGAACTCCATTACACTGAAGCCTTCTTT; CDR3 protein: CASKGQGELHYTEAFF
J gene: TRBJ2-5; clone size: many; V gene: TRBV15; D gene: TRBD2; CDR3 DNA: TGTGCCACCAGCACTAGCGGGCAAGAGACCCAGTACTTC; CDR3 protein: CATSTSGQETQYF
J gene: TRBJ2-7; clone size: many; V gene: TRBV29-1; D gene: .; CDR3 DNA: TGCAGCGTTGAAGGGGAGTACAACTACGAGCAGTACTTC; CDR3 protein: CSVEGEYNYEQYF
J gene: TRBJ1-1; clone size: .; V gene: TRBV29-1; D gene: .; CDR3 DNA: TGCAGCGTTGAGGAGGGCGTCTTGGCTTTCTTT; CDR3 protein: CSVEEGVLAFF
J gene: TRBJ1-1; clone size: .; V gene: TRBV5-4; D gene: .; CDR3 DNA: TGTGCCAGCAGCTTGGATTGGTTGGAGAACACTGAAGCTTTCTTT; CDR3 protein: CASSLDWLENTEAFF
J gene: TRBJ2-3; clone size: .; V gene: TRBV2; D gene: .; CDR3 DNA: TGTGCCAGCAGCGGGGTTGGAGTTGCAGATACGCAGTATTTT; CDR3 protein: CASSGVGVADTQYF
J gene: TRBJ2-6; clone size: .; V gene: TRBV7-6; D gene: .; CDR3 DNA: TGTGCCAGCAGCTTGGGACCCCCGGGGACTGCTGGGGCCAACGTCCTGACTTTC; CDR3 protein: CASSLGPPGTAGANVLTF